This TCR beta chain was sequenced for a study of T cell clonotyping in hematopoietic cell transplantation. The wider study: Pretransplant recipient samples were taken after cytoreduction. Study-wide results and limits: Cells were unsorted, so CD4 and CD8 contributions were not separated.

Described time point: recipient sample about 28 days before transplant, after cytoreduction. Recipients were bled about 28 days pretransplant and at posttransplant days 30, 100, 180. Here immunoSEQ multiplex PCR was the method, and the copy in TCRdb shows in-frame clones only, minus some. The sample lists tens of thousands of clones, 90% to 95% occurring once. As for this clone: Its antigen is undetermined.

This CDR3 comprises 15 residues. With V trimmed by 3 bases and J by 3 bases, 4 bases remained unmatched. CDR1 is SGHTA, CDR2 FQGNSA, per germline. This receptor was taken from a man aged 35-49 years with chronic myeloid leukemia. Some clones in this sample may be carry-over from other donors' samples. The chain has TRBV7-2 and TRBJ2-7; 11 bases map to TRBD1. Sequences were derived from peripheral blood mononuclear cells, sampled before stem cell transplant. Here the CDR3 reads CASSFGGQGVYEQYF. CDR3 coding DNA: TGTGCCAGCAGCTTCGGGGGACAGGGGGTCTACGAGCAGTACTTC. Complete variable domain (other parts from reference TRBV7-2 and TRBJ2-7): GAGVSQSPSNKVTEKGKDVELRCDPISGHTALYWYRQSLGQGLEFLIYFQGNSAPDKSGLPSDRFSAERTGGSVSTLTIQRTQQEDSAVYLCASSFGGQGVYEQYFGPGTRLTVT.